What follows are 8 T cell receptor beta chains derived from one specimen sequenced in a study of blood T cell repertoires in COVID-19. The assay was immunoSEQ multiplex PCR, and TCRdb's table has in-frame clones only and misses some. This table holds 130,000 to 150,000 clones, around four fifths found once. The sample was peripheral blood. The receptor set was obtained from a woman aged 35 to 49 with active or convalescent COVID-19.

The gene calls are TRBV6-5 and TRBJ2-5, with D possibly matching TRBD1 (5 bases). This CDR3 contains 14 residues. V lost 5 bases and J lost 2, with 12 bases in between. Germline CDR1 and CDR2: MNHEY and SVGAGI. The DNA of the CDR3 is TGTGCCAGCAGTCCACAGGTCACGCAAGAGACCCAGTACTTC. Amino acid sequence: CASSPQVTQETQYF.

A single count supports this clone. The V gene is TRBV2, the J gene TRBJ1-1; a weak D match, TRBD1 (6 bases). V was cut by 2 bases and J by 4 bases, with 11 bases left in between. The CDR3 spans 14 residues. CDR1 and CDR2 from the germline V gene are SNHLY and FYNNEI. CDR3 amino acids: CASSESPRGTEAFF. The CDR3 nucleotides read TGTGCCAGCAGTGAAAGCCCCAGGGGCACTGAAGCTTTCTTT.

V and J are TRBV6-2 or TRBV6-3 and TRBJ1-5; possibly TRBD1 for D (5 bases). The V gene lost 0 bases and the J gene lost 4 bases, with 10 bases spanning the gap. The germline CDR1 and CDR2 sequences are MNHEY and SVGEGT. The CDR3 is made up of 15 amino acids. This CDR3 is CASSYSARVNQPQHF. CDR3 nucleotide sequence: TGTGCCAGCAGTTACTCGGCCAGGGTTAATCAGCCCCAGCATTTT.

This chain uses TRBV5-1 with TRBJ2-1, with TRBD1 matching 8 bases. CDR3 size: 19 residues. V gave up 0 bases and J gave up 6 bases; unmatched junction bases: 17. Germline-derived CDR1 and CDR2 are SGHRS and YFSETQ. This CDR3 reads CASSLGPLQGAGRPNEQFF. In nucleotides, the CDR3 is TGCGCCAGCAGCTTGGGACCCCTCCAGGGGGCTGGCAGACCCAATGAGCAGTTCTTC.

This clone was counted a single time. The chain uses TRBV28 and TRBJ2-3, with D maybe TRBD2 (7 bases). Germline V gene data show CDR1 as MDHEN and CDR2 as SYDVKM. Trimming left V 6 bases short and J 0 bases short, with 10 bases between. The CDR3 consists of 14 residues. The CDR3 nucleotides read TGTGCCAGCAGGAGGGGGGGGAGCACAGATACGCAGTATTTT. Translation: CASRRGGSTDTQYF.

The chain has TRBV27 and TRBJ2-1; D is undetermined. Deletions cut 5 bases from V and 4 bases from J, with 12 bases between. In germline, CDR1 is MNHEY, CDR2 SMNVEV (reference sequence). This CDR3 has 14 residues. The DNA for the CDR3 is TGTGCCAGCAGTCCCTCTAGTTTATACAATGAGCAGTTCTTC. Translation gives CASSPSSLYNEQFF.

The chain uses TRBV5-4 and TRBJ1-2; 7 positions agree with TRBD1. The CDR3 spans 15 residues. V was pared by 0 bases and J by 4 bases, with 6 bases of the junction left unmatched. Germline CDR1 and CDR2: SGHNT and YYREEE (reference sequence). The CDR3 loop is CASSLDVGGGYGYTF. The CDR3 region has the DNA TGTGCCAGCAGCTTGGATGTAGGGGGCGGCTATGGCTACACCTTC.

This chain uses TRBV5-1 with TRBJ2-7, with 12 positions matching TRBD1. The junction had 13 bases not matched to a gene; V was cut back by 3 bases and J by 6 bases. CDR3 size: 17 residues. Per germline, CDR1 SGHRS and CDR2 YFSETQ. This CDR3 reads CASSWTLPGQGAFEQYF. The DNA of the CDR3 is TGCGCCAGCAGCTGGACACTCCCGGGACAGGGGGCTTTCGAGCAGTACTTC.